The 30 T cell receptor beta chains reported below all come from one sample, sequenced in a study of T cell responses to AZD1222 COVID-19 vaccine. Produced via immunoSEQ multiplex PCR; TCRdb's table is partial and in-frame only. The data hold 100,000 to 150,000 clones, with roughly 86% observed a single time. The sample consisted of peripheral blood, taken on day 0 of AZD1222 vaccination. The receptor set was obtained from an adult in good health.

The chain links TRBV20-1 to TRBJ2-3; D is unresolved. Germline V CDR1 and CDR2: DFQATT, SNEGSKA (reference sequence). Deletions cut 3 bases from V and 7 bases from J, with 11 bases between. The CDR3 is 12 amino acids. The CDR3 region has the DNA TGCAGTGCTAGTGGTCTCCTCTATACGCAGTATTTT. As protein: CSASGLLYTQYF.

This chain links TRBV5-6 with TRBJ1-1; 7 nucleotides agree with TRBD1. Trimming removed 4 bases from V and 0 bases from J; junction bases left unmatched: 6. The length of the CDR3 is 15 residues. Germline assignment: CDR1 SGHDT and CDR2 YYEEEE. CDR3 in DNA: TGTGCCAGCAGCCGGACAGGCGATATGAACACTGAAGCTTTCTTT. This encodes CASSRTGDMNTEAFF.

The chain combines TRBV27 with TRBJ1-1, with D unclear. The CDR3 totals 14 residues. The V and J ends lost 0 bases and 9 bases respectively, with 14 bases between them. The V gene's germline CDR1 is MNHEY and CDR2 SMNVEV (reference sequence). CDR3 residues: CASSLSKGELKAFF. CDR3 nucleotides: TGTGCCAGCAGTTTATCGAAGGGAGAGTTGAAAGCTTTCTTT.

The J gene is TRBJ2-7, the V gene TRBV5-5; TRBD1 agrees at 7 bases. This CDR3 region has 15 residues. The germline CDR1 and CDR2 sequences are SGHKS and YYEKEE (reference sequence). Losses at the gene ends were 1 base for V and 1 base for J; bases not matched to a gene: 5. The CDR3 region has the DNA TGTGCCAGCAGCTTGAACAGGGGAGTATCCTACGAGCAGTACTTC. It specifies CASSLNRGVSYEQYF.

The CDR3, as DNA: TGTGCCAGCTCCCCCTTAGCGGGAGGCAGCACAGATACGCAGTATTTT. Translating gives CASSPLAGGSTDTQYF. The V and J genes are TRBV18 and TRBJ2-3; TRBD2 matches at 10 bases. The CDR3 is 16 residues long. Germline V CDR1 and CDR2: KGHSH, LQKENI. With V trimmed by 6 bases and J by 0 bases, 6 bases remained unmatched.

Notes on this clone: In the same sample, other DNA sequences code for this CDR3. The chain couples TRBV9 to TRBJ2-7, with D hard to call. The CDR3 runs 14 residues. Germline lookup yields CDR1 SGDLS and CDR2 YYNGEE. V was clipped by 0 bases and J by 2 bases, with 9 bases between them. CDR3 sequence: CASSVEAGPYEQYF. CDR3 in DNA: TGTGCCAGCAGCGTAGAGGCAGGCCCCTACGAGCAGTACTTC.

The chain has TRBV7-2 and TRBJ1-5, with 7 bases fitting TRBD1. The CDR3 length is 14 residues. CDR1 is SGHTA, CDR2 FQGNSA, per germline. Germline trimming cut 7 bases from V and 6 bases from J; bases unmatched to any gene: 9. The CDR3 region is CASTPTGNGQPQHF. CDR3 sequence (DNA): TGTGCCAGCACCCCGACAGGGAACGGTCAGCCCCAGCATTTT.

This chain connects TRBV7-9 to TRBJ2-1, with D maybe TRBD1 (5 bases). The germline V gene has CDR1 SEHNR and CDR2 FQNEAQ (reference sequence). The CDR3 covers 13 residues. V was trimmed by 6 bases and J by 8 bases, leaving 14 bases between them. The CDR3 region is CASRFDTGYEQFF. CDR3 coding DNA: TGTGCCAGCAGGTTTGATACAGGTTATGAGCAGTTCTTC.

The chain links TRBV27 to TRBJ2-1; D may match TRBD1 or TRBD2 (6 bases each). Germline CDR1 MNHEY, CDR2 SMNVEV (reference sequence). There are 15 residues in the CDR3. Trimming stripped 5 bases from V and 6 bases from J, with 17 bases between. CDR3 coding DNA: TGTGCCAGCAGTAGTCAGGGGAGGCCCTCCAATGAGCAGTTCTTC. This encodes CASSSQGRPSNEQFF.

This sequence joins TRBV6-2 or TRBV6-3 and TRBJ2-1, with TRBD2 matching 10 bases. CDR1 is MNHEY, CDR2 SVGEGT, per germline. The trim removed 6 bases at V and 6 bases at J, leaving 8 bases unmatched. The CDR3 spans 15 residues. The CDR3, as DNA: TGTGCCAGCAGCTTTCGGACTAGCGGTTTCAATGAGCAGTTCTTC. Its protein is CASSFRTSGFNEQFF.

V usage is TRBV9 and J usage is TRBJ2-7; TRBD2 is a possible D gene (5 bases). Between the trimmed V and J ends, which lost 4 bases and 0 bases, there was a span of 14 bases. Germline V gene sequence: CDR1 SGDLS, CDR2 YYNGEE. The CDR3 totals 15 residues. Written as DNA, the CDR3 is TGTGCCAGCAGCATCACTGGAGGTAACTCCTACGAGCAGTACTTC. It specifies CASSITGGNSYEQYF. The complete variable domain, with remaining parts taken from reference TRBV9 and TRBJ2-7, reads DSGVTQTPKHLITATGQRVTLRCSPRSGDLSVYWYQQSLDQGLQFLIQYYNGEERAKGNILERFSAQQFPDLHSELNLSSLELGDSALYFCASSITGGNSYEQYFGPGTRLTVT.

V and J are TRBV4-1 and TRBJ1-1, with D perhaps TRBD1 (5 bases). Between the trimmed V and J ends, which lost 0 bases and 1 base, there was a span of 12 bases. CDR3 size: 16 residues. Germline CDR1 and CDR2: MGHRA and YSYEKL. CDR3 in DNA: TGCGCCAGCAGCCAAGATAGGGTGACAGAGAACACTGAAGCTTTCTTT. Translation gives CASSQDRVTENTEAFF.

The chain is built from TRBV2 and TRBJ2-5, with TRBD1 as a possible D gene (5 bases). The germline V gene has CDR1 SNHLY and CDR2 FYNNEI. The V end lost 1 base, the J end lost 5 bases, and 14 bases lay between the germline ends. The CDR3 consists of 15 residues. The CDR3 protein is CASSEDARVSETQYF. As DNA, the CDR3 is TGTGCCAGCAGTGAAGACGCCAGGGTGAGCGAGACCCAGTACTTC.

The CDR3 here is CASSEYQGQGANTQYF. The CDR3 region has the DNA TGTGCCAGCAGTGAATATCAAGGACAGGGGGCAAATACGCAGTATTTT. The chain has TRBV2 and TRBJ2-3; 11 bases are shared with TRBD1. Germline CDR1 reads SNHLY; CDR2 reads FYNNEI. The CDR3 runs to 16 residues. After removal of 2 bases from V and 7 bases from J, the junction contained 8 bases not matched to a gene.

The chain links TRBV7-2 to TRBJ1-5; the D gene is possibly TRBD1 (5 bases). This CDR3 spans 14 amino acids. The germline CDR1 and CDR2 sequences are SGHTA and FQGNSA. V was cut by 5 bases and J by 6 bases, with 14 bases left in between. CDR3 in DNA: TGTGCCAGCAGCCTAGGCAGGGTCGGTCAGCCCCAGCATTTT. Translating it yields CASSLGRVGQPQHF.

The chain carries TRBV2 and TRBJ1-1; 8 nucleotides align to TRBD1. Trimming at V came to 6 bases and at J to 8 bases, leaving 11 bases not matched to a gene. The CDR3 is made up of 14 amino acids. Germline V lookup: CDR1 SNHLY, CDR2 FYNNEI. The CDR3 spells CASRATGGSTEAFF. CDR3 sequence (DNA): TGTGCCAGCAGAGCCACAGGGGGAAGTACCGAAGCTTTCTTT.

The chain is built from TRBV19 and TRBJ2-1, with D perhaps matching TRBD1 (5 bases). This CDR3 is built from 15 residues. The germline V gene encodes CDR1 LNHDA and CDR2 SQIVND (reference sequence). Trimming removed 7 bases at V and 6 bases at J, with 19 bases between. The CDR3 region is CASTPEWGLVNEQFF. The CDR3 nucleotides are TGTGCCAGTACCCCGGAGTGGGGCTTGGTCAATGAGCAGTTCTTC.

The V call is TRBV18, the J call TRBJ1-1, with TRBD1 matching over 8 bases. The CDR3 contains 14 residues. V shed 0 bases and J 5 bases; nucleotides not matched to a gene: 2. The germline CDR1 and CDR2 sequences are KGHSH and LQKENI. The CDR3 sequence is CASSPPRGRTEAFF. For the CDR3, the DNA is TGTGCCAGCTCACCACCCAGGGGGCGAACTGAAGCTTTCTTT.

This clone was detected a few times. This chain joins TRBV9 and TRBJ1-4; D gene uncertain. Trimming removed 0 bases from V and 7 bases from J, with 4 bases in between. From germline, CDR1 is SGDLS and CDR2 YYNGEE. The CDR3 totals 12 residues. The CDR3 sequence: CASSVDSEKLFF. The CDR3 bases are TGTGCCAGCAGCGTAGACAGTGAAAAACTGTTTTTT. The full variable domain, in which reference TRBV9 and TRBJ1-4 provide the parts outside the CDR3, is DSGVTQTPKHLITATGQRVTLRCSPRSGDLSVYWYQQSLDQGLQFLIQYYNGEERAKGNILERFSAQQFPDLHSELNLSSLELGDSALYFCASSVDSEKLFFGSGTQLSVL.

This chain links TRBV18 with TRBJ1-4; 7 nucleotides align to TRBD1. With 2 bases clipped from V and 4 bases from J, the junction kept 10 bases outside the gene matches. This CDR3 region has 17 residues. Germline CDR1 is KGHSH and CDR2 is LQKENI. The CDR3 protein is CASSPITGQKNNEKLFF. The CDR3 bases are TGTGCCAGCTCACCAATTACGGGACAGAAAAATAATGAAAAACTGTTTTTT.

The gene calls are TRBV7-2 and TRBJ1-4; weak D call: TRBD1 (5 bases). Deletions cut 2 bases from V and 11 bases from J, with 9 bases between. The germline V gene has CDR1 SGHTA and CDR2 FQGNSA. This CDR3 is 12 amino acids long. The CDR3 reads CASSLSGPKLFF. The CDR3 bases are TGTGCCAGCAGCTTATCGGGACCGAAACTGTTTTTT.

This chain uses TRBV9 with TRBJ2-3; 7 nucleotides match TRBD1. This CDR3 has 12 amino acids. Germline CDR1 SGDLS, CDR2 YYNGEE. V dropped 4 bases and J dropped 7; count of bases not matched to a gene: 3. The CDR3 sequence is CASSPQGNTQYF. DNA of the CDR3: TGTGCCAGCAGCCCACAGGGGAATACGCAGTATTTT.

The CDR3 protein is CASSLPGSNTEAFF. In nucleotides, the CDR3 is TGCGCCAGCAGCTTGCCGGGGTCGAACACTGAAGCTTTCTTT. This sequence joins TRBV5-1 and TRBJ1-1; D gene unclear. Trimming took 1 base from V and 1 from J, leaving 8 bases between them. The CDR3 contains 14 residues. The germline gives CDR1 SGHRS, CDR2 YFSETQ. The full variable domain, with the rest looked up from reference TRBV5-1 and TRBJ1-1, is KAGVTQTPRYLIKTRGQQVTLSCSPISGHRSVSWYQQTPGQGLQFLFEYFSETQRNKGNFPGRFSGRQFSNSRSEMNVSTLELGDSALYLCASSLPGSNTEAFFGQGTRLTVV.

The chain recombines TRBV6-5 with TRBJ2-5; D not certain. The V end was cut by 7 bases, the J end by 1 base, with 13 bases between. The CDR3 is made up of 14 amino acids. The germline V gene encodes CDR1 MNHEY and CDR2 SVGAGI. CDR3 nucleotides: TGTGCCAGCACCGAAGGTCTAGTCCAAGAGACCCAGTACTTC. Translated, it gives CASTEGLVQETQYF.

This clone was picked up a small number of times. CDR3 protein: CASSFDRGNRDEQFF. The CDR3 coding sequence is TGTGCCAGCAGCTTCGACAGGGGTAATAGAGATGAGCAGTTCTTC. V is TRBV7-2 and J is TRBJ2-1; 8 bases agree with TRBD1. Trimming removed 3 bases from V and 8 bases from J; junction bases left unmatched: 9. The CDR3 has 15 residues. Looked up from germline, CDR1 is SGHTA and CDR2 is FQGNSA. Filled out from reference TRBV7-2 and TRBJ2-1, the complete variable domain reads GAGVSQSPSNKVTEKGKDVELRCDPISGHTALYWYRQSLGQGLEFLIYFQGNSAPDKSGLPSDRFSAERTGGSVSTLTIQRTQQEDSAVYLCASSFDRGNRDEQFFGPGTRLTVL.

The V gene is TRBV5-1, the J gene TRBJ2-7; D not resolved. Germline lookup yields CDR1 SGHRS and CDR2 YFSETQ. The CDR3 totals 14 residues. V gave up 1 base and J gave up 1 base, with 9 bases separating them. The CDR3 protein is CASSLNPLSYEQYF. CDR3 nucleotides: TGCGCCAGCAGCTTGAACCCCCTATCCTACGAGCAGTACTTC. Together with reference TRBV5-1 and TRBJ2-7, the CDR3 gives the full variable domain: KAGVTQTPRYLIKTRGQQVTLSCSPISGHRSVSWYQQTPGQGLQFLFEYFSETQRNKGNFPGRFSGRQFSNSRSEMNVSTLELGDSALYLCASSLNPLSYEQYFGPGTRLTVT.

V and J are TRBV13 and TRBJ2-7; D may be TRBD2 (5 bases). The V end lost 0 bases, the J end lost 2 bases, and 14 bases lay between the germline ends. Per germline, CDR1 PRHDT and CDR2 FYEKMQ (reference sequence). The CDR3 is made up of 16 amino acids. CDR3 sequence: CASSLGRAGVTYEQYF. The CDR3 bases are TGTGCCAGCAGCTTAGGCCGGGCGGGTGTGACCTACGAGCAGTACTTC.

V gene TRBV6-1 combines with J gene TRBJ1-6, with a possible D match to TRBD1 (5 bases). CDR1 and CDR2 (germline): MNHNS, SASEGT. V was shortened by 2 bases and J by 10 bases, with 12 bases between the two germline ends. There are 14 residues in the CDR3. The CDR3: CASSERLGGSPLHF. For the CDR3, the DNA is TGTGCCAGCAGTGAAAGGTTGGGGGGATCACCCCTCCACTTT.

The CDR3 region is CASSFLGANEQYF. CDR3 DNA: TGTGCCAGCAGTTTTTTAGGGGCGAACGAGCAGTACTTC. This chain connects TRBV28 to TRBJ2-7; weak D call: TRBD1 (5 bases). The CDR3 runs to 13 residues. Germline values: CDR1 MDHEN, CDR2 SYDVKM. Trimming took off 3 bases at V and 5 bases at J, with 11 bases between the two ends.

This clone has just a few counts. J is TRBJ1-1 and V is TRBV30; tentative D call: TRBD1 (5 bases). Germline CDR1 GTSNPN, CDR2 SVGIG (reference sequence). V was trimmed by 0 bases and J by 1 base, leaving 9 bases between them. CDR3 length equals 14 residues. The CDR3: CAWSVLRGNTEAFF. In DNA form, the CDR3 reads TGTGCCTGGAGTGTACTGAGGGGGAACACTGAAGCTTTCTTT.